This TCR beta chain derives from a study of blood T cells in healthy people across ages. A sample-barcoded 5' primer and a J-beta primer mix were used in a second PCR of about 7 to 12 cycles. No fewer than 3 million CDR3-containing paired-end reads came from each sample. TCRdb reanalysed the 5' RACE reads using MiXCR and keeps one entry per CDR3 protein. Among about 900,000 distinct CDR3 sequences listed, roughly 48% were seen once. The sample, roughly 9.5 milliliters of peripheral blood, was drawn from each donor. Sequences were obtained from blood. This receptor was identified in a man between 25 and 39 years old in good health.

The CDR3 loop reads CASSPPGYGTGELFF. Written as DNA, the CDR3 is TGTGCCAGCAGCCCGCCAGGGTATGGTACCGGGGAGCTGTTTTTT. The chain couples TRBV11-2 to TRBJ2-2; tentative D call: TRBD1 (5 bases). CDR3 size: 15 residues. V was shortened by 5 bases and J by 5 bases, with 15 bases between the two germline ends. Germline values: CDR1 SGHAT, CDR2 FQNNGV. The variable domain in full, completed from reference TRBV11-2 and TRBJ2-2, reads EAGVAQSPRYKIIEKRQSVAFWCNPISGHATLYWYQQILGQGPKLLIQFQNNGVVDDSQLPKDRFSAERLKGVDSTLKIQPAKLEDSAVYLCASSPPGYGTGELFFGEGSRLTVL.